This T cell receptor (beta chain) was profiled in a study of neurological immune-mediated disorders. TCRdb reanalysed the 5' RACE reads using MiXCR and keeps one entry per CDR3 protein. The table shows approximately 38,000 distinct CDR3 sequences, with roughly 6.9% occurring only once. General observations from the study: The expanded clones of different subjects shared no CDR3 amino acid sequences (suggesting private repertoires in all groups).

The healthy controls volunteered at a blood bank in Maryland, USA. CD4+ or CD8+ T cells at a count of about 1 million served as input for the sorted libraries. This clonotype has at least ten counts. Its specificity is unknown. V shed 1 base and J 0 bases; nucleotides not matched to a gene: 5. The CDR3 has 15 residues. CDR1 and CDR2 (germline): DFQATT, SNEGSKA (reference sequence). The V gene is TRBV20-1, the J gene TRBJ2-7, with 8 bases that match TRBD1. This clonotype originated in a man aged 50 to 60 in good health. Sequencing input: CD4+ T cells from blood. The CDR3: CSARAGGLISYEQYF. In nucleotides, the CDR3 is TGCAGTGCTAGAGCAGGGGGCCTCATCTCCTACGAGCAGTACTTC.